This T cell receptor (beta chain) was captured by sequencing in a study of T cells in localized non-small cell lung cancer. Profiled with immunoSEQ multiplex PCR; TCRdb holds only in-frame clones, not every one. In the table there are around 70,000 clones, 65% to 85% of which are singletons. In the case of this clone: Its antigen is as yet unknown.

The CDR3 has 16 residues. From germline, CDR1 is KGHSH and CDR2 LQKENI. Losses at the gene ends were 2 bases for V and 5 bases for J; bases not matched to a gene: 5. Study-wide results and limits: When the top 100 tumor clones were examined, a median around 61 of them also appeared in the adjacent lung, which was paired and uninvolved. A single tumor region was sequenced, leaving heterogeneity possible.

The source is a female donor older than 55 with stage I lung adenocarcinoma. The chain employs TRBV18 and TRBJ2-2; 10 bases are shared with TRBD2. The material was peripheral blood, obtained before any cancer treatment. CDR3 bases: TGTGCCAGCTCACCAGCAGCGGGGGGGACAACCGGGGAGCTGTTTTTT. Translation: CASSPAAGGTTGELFF.